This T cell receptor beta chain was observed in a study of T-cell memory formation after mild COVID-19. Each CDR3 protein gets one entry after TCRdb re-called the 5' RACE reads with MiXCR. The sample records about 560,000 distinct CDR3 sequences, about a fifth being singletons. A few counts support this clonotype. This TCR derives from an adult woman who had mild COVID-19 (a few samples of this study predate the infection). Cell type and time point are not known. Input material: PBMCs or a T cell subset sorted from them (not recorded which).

This chain's CDR3 is CSARDLGLSDLVAKNIQYF. The CDR3 DNA sequence: TGCAGTGCTAGAGATTTGGGTTTGAGTGATCTGGTAGCCAAAAACATTCAGTACTTC. The J gene is TRBJ2-4, the V gene TRBV20-1; no firm D call. The germline gives CDR1 DFQATT, CDR2 SNEGSKA (reference sequence). V was shortened by 0 bases and J by 0 bases, with 21 bases between the two germline ends. The CDR3 has 19 residues.